This section outlines one T cell receptor (beta chain) sequence together with its context. Authors' methods: Reference gene primers were amplified, and this amplification served to estimate nucleated cell counts. Libraries were prepared by immunoSEQ multiplex PCR; TCRdb keeps only in-frame clonotypes and omits some of them. Clonal size and the V and J genes are those of that table, whereas D and trimming came from the DNA. There are 200,000 to 250,000 clones in the sample; approximately 81% occur only once, and about 3.6% lies in the top ten. Trimming removed 4 bases from V and 2 bases from J; junction bases left unmatched: 1. Germline V CDR1 and CDR2: SEHNR, FQNEAQ (reference sequence). There are 13 residues in the CDR3. The data derive from a study of blood T cell repertoires in COVID-19. Study-wide background: Samples of COVID-19 (acute and convalescent) were obtained from the United States, Italy and Spain. T cells, B-cell-depleted T cells, or PBMCs provided the cDNA or gDNA that served as material.

Material: peripheral blood. This receptor was obtained from a woman at least 80 years old with acute or convalescent COVID-19. The chain employs TRBV7-9 and TRBJ1-2; the match to TRBD1 covers 7 bases. CDR3 protein: CASSSGQNYGYTF. In DNA, the CDR3 is TGTGCCAGCAGCTCGGGACAGAACTATGGCTACACCTTC. Drawing the rest from reference TRBV7-9 and TRBJ1-2, the complete variable domain is DTGVSQNPRHKITKRGQNVTFRCDPISEHNRLYWYRQTLGQGPEFLTYFQNEAQLEKSRLLSDRFSAERPKGSFSTLEIQRTEQGDSAMYLCASSSGQNYGYTFGSGTRLTVV.